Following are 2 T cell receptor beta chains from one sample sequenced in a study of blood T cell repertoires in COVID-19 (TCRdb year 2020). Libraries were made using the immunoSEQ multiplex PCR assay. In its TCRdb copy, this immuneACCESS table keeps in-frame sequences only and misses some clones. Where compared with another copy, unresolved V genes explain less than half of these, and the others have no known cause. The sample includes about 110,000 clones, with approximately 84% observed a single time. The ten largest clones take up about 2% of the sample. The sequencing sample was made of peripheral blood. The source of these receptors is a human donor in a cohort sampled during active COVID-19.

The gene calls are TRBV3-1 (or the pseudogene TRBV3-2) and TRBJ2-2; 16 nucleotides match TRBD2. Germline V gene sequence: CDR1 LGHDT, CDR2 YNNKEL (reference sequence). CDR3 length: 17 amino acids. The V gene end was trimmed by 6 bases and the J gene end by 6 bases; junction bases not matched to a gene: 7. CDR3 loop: CASRTGLAGGRAGELFF. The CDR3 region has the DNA TGTGCCAGCAGGACGGGACTAGCGGGGGGGCGCGCCGGGGAGCTGTTTTTT.

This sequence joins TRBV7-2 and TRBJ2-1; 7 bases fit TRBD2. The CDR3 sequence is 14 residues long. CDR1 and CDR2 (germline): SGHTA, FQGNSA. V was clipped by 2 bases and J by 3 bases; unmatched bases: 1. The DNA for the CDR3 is TGTGCCAGCAGCTTACCTAGCGGCTACAATGAGCAGTTCTTC. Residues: CASSLPSGYNEQFF.